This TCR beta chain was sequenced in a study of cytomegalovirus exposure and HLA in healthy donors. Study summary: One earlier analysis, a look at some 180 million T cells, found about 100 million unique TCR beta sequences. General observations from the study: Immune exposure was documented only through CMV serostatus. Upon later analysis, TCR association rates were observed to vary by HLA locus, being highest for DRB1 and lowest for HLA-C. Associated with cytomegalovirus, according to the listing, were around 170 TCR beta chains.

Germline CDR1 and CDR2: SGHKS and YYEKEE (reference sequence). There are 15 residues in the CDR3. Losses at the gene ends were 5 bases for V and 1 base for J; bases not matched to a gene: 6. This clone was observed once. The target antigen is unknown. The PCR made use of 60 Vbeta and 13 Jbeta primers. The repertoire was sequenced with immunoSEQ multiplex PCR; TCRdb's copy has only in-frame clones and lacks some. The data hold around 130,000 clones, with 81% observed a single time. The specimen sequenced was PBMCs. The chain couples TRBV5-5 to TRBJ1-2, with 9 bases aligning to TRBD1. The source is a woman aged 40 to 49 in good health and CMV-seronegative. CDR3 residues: CASRIQGALNYGYTF. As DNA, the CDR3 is TGTGCCAGCAGAATACAGGGGGCACTTAACTATGGCTACACCTTC.